Listed here are 7 T cell receptor beta chains from one sample, sequenced in a study of blood T cell repertoires in COVID-19 (dated by TCRdb to about 2020). The library was made by the immunoSEQ multiplex PCR assay. This immuneACCESS table, as held by TCRdb, lists in-frame sequences with V and J called but not all clones. Of the missing ones, under half trace to an unresolved V gene in checked studies; the others have no known cause. The sample table contains roughly 120,000 clones; only one count was recorded for 85% to 90% of them. Almost 0.9% of the sample rests with the top ten. What was sequenced was peripheral blood. The receptors come from a woman aged 50 to 65 with active or convalescent COVID-19.

This clone was detected only a few times. The chain employs TRBV25-1 and TRBJ1-5; 8 bases are shared with TRBD1. There are 17 residues in the CDR3. V shed 10 bases, J shed 0 bases, and the junction held 14 bases outside the gene matches. CDR1 is MGHDK, CDR2 SYGVNS, per germline. The CDR3 nucleotides read TGTGCCACCCGAGGGCAGGGGGCCTTTTATAGCAATCAGCCCCAGCATTTT. Amino acid sequence: CATRGQGAFYSNQPQHF.

The chain recombines TRBV4-2 with TRBJ2-5; 10 bases align to TRBD2. V shed 4 bases, J shed 5 bases, and the junction held 13 bases outside the gene matches. The CDR3 sequence is 17 residues long. Germline CDR1 reads LGHNA; CDR2 reads YNFKEQ. The CDR3 DNA reads TGTGCCAGCAGCCCTCGCGGGGCTAGCGGGAGTACGGAGACCCAGTACTTC. Residues: CASSPRGASGSTETQYF.

The genes are TRBV7-2 and TRBJ2-7; D remains ambiguous. There are 14 residues in the CDR3. Germline lookup yields CDR1 SGHTA and CDR2 FQGNSA. V was shortened by 1 base and J by 3 bases, with 10 bases between the two germline ends. The CDR3 region has the DNA TGTGCCAGCAGCTTAGTAGTGGCGGACTACGAGCAGTACTTC. Protein product: CASSLVVADYEQYF.

The rearrangement links TRBV3-1 (or the pseudogene TRBV3-2) to TRBJ2-3; TRBD2 matches at 7 bases. With V trimmed by 1 base and J by 4 bases, 8 bases remained unmatched. CDR3 length equals 16 residues. The germline gives CDR1 LGHDT, CDR2 YNNKEL (reference sequence). CDR3 in amino acids: CASSQGDGRWADTQYF. The CDR3 bases are TGTGCCAGCAGCCAAGGGGACGGGAGGTGGGCAGATACGCAGTATTTT.

This chain links TRBV9 with TRBJ2-5; D uncertain. The V end lost 0 bases, the J end lost 6 bases, and 6 bases lay between the germline ends. From germline, CDR1 is SGDLS and CDR2 YYNGEE. The CDR3 runs 12 residues. The CDR3: CASSVDSQTQYF. The CDR3, as DNA: TGTGCCAGCAGCGTAGACTCCCAGACCCAGTACTTC.

The chain employs TRBV7-2 and TRBJ1-2; no reliable D call. This CDR3 has 14 amino acids. Deletions cut 5 bases from V and 3 bases from J, with 13 bases between. Germline CDR1 SGHTA, CDR2 FQGNSA. The CDR3 is CASSPNRVYYGYTF. The CDR3 region has the DNA TGTGCCAGCAGCCCCAATCGGGTGTACTATGGCTACACCTTC.

The J gene is TRBJ2-1, the V gene TRBV3-1 (or the pseudogene TRBV3-2), with 10 bases that match TRBD2. Per the germline V gene, CDR1 is LGHDT and CDR2 is YNNKEL (reference sequence). The CDR3 spans 16 residues. The ends lost 3 bases at V and 9 bases at J; junction bases unmatched: 11. CDR3 sequence (DNA): TGTGCCAGCAGCCAGGGAGCGGGAGGGCCTATTTCTGAGCAGTTCTTC. Translated, it gives CASSQGAGGPISEQFF.